This T cell receptor (beta chain) is from a study of CD8 T cells in ankylosing spondylitis. Overall study results and limits: Blood from ankylosing spondylitis patients appeared to carry a characteristic roughly 8-variant TCR beta motif. Clones that were linked to disease were CD8+ and were relatively rare in peripheral blood. Some motif variants had been reported before (in reactive arthritis synovial fluid and blood). The study looked at matched synovial fluid samples from ankylosing spondylitis patients. Disease-linked clones were reported to be significantly enriched there.

Molecular-barcoded quantitative 5'-RACE produced these TCR beta libraries. TCRdb analysed the 5' RACE reads with MiXCR anew, one entry per CDR3 protein. The sample includes approximately 400,000 distinct CDR3 sequences, roughly 18% of them seen just once. CDR3 length equals 16 residues. V was shortened by 5 bases and J by 0 bases, with 14 bases between the two germline ends. Germline V lookup: CDR1 SGHAT, CDR2 FQNNGV. For this clonotype: Its antigen is not identified.

Sequencing was done on a sample of blood, either unsorted or a sorted T cell fraction (not recorded which). This clonotype was sampled from a male donor with ankylosing spondylitis. The chain uses TRBV11-2 and TRBJ2-1, with no clear D. The CDR3 DNA reads as TGTGCCAGCAGCCCCCCGGGCCGAAGCTCCTACAATGAGCAGTTCTTC. It encodes CASSPPGRSSYNEQFF.